This T cell receptor (beta chain) was sequenced during a study of glioma-infiltrating T cells. This clonotype was picked up many times. The iRepertoire nested amplicon-rescue multiplex PCR amplified TCR alpha and beta CDR3s from RNA. One entry per CDR3 protein results from TCRdb running MiXCR on the multiplex PCR reads. This sample has some 90,000 distinct CDR3 sequences; roughly 40% occur once, and the top ten carry 35% to 45%. Trimming took 5 bases from V and 9 from J, leaving 17 bases between them. CDR1 and CDR2 (germline): SGHVS, FQNEAQ. This CDR3 contains 14 residues. The chain combines TRBV7-8 with TRBJ2-1; D call uncertain. This sequence originates from a human donor with low-grade glioma or glioblastoma, undergoing nonglioma brain surgery, or in good health (not recorded which). Sequencing was performed on glioma tissue, nonneoplastic brain tissue, or PBMCs (not recorded which). Here the CDR3 reads CASSLGTRWVEQFF. CDR3 DNA sequence: TGTGCCAGCAGCCTTGGCACCCGGTGGGTTGAGCAGTTCTTC.